One sample yielded the 22 T cell receptor delta chains listed below, sequenced in a study of gamma-delta T cells after stem cell transplantation. TCRdb reanalyzed the RT-PCR reads using CATT. The sample records over a thousand delta-chain clones, 5% to 6% being singletons. The specimen sequenced was gamma-delta T cells. The receptors stem from a human donor. It is not recorded whose cells these are; they may come from a transplant donor.

A note on this clone: A far larger clone is off by one base, so a read error is likely. The same CDR3 can be traced to other DNA sequences in this sample. In DNA, the CDR3 is TGTGCTCTTGGGGACGCATGGGCCTTCCTTGGAGATCCTTGGCAGTCGGACACCGATAAACTCATCTTT. Protein product: CALGDAWAFLGDPWQSDTDKLIF. V is TRDV1 and J is TRDJ1; TRDD2 agrees at 7 bases. Germline loops: CDR1 TSWWSYY, CDR2 QGS. J was trimmed by 0 bases and V by 3 bases; bases with no gene match: 28. The CDR3 is 23 amino acids.

Details on this clone: TCRdb has a much larger clone's protein, which differs at residue 13 from the translation of this DNA, likely because of a read error; what is shown is the protein translated from the DNA. The chain recombines TRDV1 with TRDJ1, with a weak D call TRDD3 (9 bases). This CDR3 spans 19 amino acids. The V and J ends lost 6 bases and 1 base respectively, with 27 bases between them. In germline, CDR1 is TSWWSYY, CDR2 QGS. The CDR3 bases are TGTGCTCTTGGCTTCCTACGCTGGGGGATGAGGCCCTGCACCGATAAACTCATCTTT. As protein: CALGFLRWGMRPCTDKLIF.

Of note for this clone: A far larger clone is off by one base, so a read error is likely. Written as DNA, the CDR3 is TGTGCTCTTGAGGAAAAAGGACAGGCCTTCCTCCAAACCATACTGGGGGATACAATGACAGCACAACTCTTCTTT. Its translation is CALEEKGQAFLQTILGDTMTAQLFF. This chain joins TRDV1 and TRDJ2; 12 nucleotides align to TRDD3. The CDR3 is 25 residues long. Germline V gene sequence: CDR1 TSWWSYY, CDR2 QGS.

As to this clone: Since a far larger clone is one base different, this is likely a read error. The same CDR3 arises from other DNA sequences in this sample as well. The chain uses TRDV2 and TRDJ3; 8 nucleotides align to TRDD3. The CDR3 runs 22 residues. Germline lookup yields CDR1 GEAIGNYY and CDR2 EKD. CDR3 region: CACDTPPISTGGRSWDTRQMFF. The DNA of the CDR3 is TGTGCCTGCGACACCCCCCCCATCAGTACTGGGGGCCGCTCCTGGGACACCCGACAGATGTTTTTC.

This clone appeared a few times. The J gene is TRDJ1, the V gene TRDV2, with D possibly TRDD3 on 6 matching bases. The CDR3 is 19 amino acids. V lost 3 bases to trimming and J lost 0 bases, with 25 bases between them. In germline, CDR1 is GEAIGNYY, CDR2 EKD. In DNA, the CDR3 is TGTGCCTGTGACGACGTACTGGGCCGCACCGGCCGATACACCGATAAACTCATCTTT. It translates to CACDDVLGRTGRYTDKLIF.

In this sample, this clone turned up a few times. TCRdb's protein, taken from a much larger clone, differs from this DNA's translation at residue 16, likely owing to a read error; the protein displayed comes from the DNA. V usage is TRDV2 and J usage is TRDJ1, with 8 bases aligning to TRDD3. This CDR3 is built from 22 residues. V was clipped by 0 bases and J by 1 base; unmatched bases: 24. Germline lookup yields CDR1 GEAIGNYY and CDR2 EKD. The CDR3 spells CACDTVSGEMRGYRTCTDKLIF. The CDR3 DNA sequence: TGTGCCTGTGACACCGTCTCTGGGGAGATGAGGGGATACCGGACGTGCACCGATAAACTCATCTTT.

This clone was seen more than once but under ten times. TCRdb shows a much larger clone's protein in place of this DNA's translation, and the two differ at residue 20, likely through a read error; the protein shown is translated from the DNA. The chain couples TRDV2 to TRDJ3, with TRDD3 matching 8 bases. Per germline, CDR1 GEAIGNYY and CDR2 EKD. The CDR3 contains 22 residues. Written as DNA, the CDR3 is TGTGCCTGTGACACCCCCCCCATCAGTACTGGGGGCCGCTCCTGGGACACCCGACAGGTGTTTTTC. It encodes CACDTPPISTGGRSWDTRQVFF.

This clone was recorded a few times. The amino acid sequence in TCRdb belongs to a much larger clone and departs from this DNA's translation at residue 7, likely a sequencing read error; the sequence shown is translated from the DNA. V usage is TRDV1 and J usage is TRDJ1; D uncertain. Looked up from germline, CDR1 is TSWWSYY and CDR2 is QGS. Deletions cut 0 bases from V and 1 base from J, with 21 bases between. This CDR3 has 19 residues. In nucleotides, the CDR3 is TGTGCTCTTGGGGAACTATGCATTCCCCGGAGGGTAATCACCGATAAACTCATCTTT. It is translated as CALGELCIPRRVITDKLIF.

In this sample, this clone turned up a few times. The TCRdb protein comes from a much larger clone and disagrees with this DNA's translation at residue 12, likely due to a read error; the protein given here is derived from the DNA. The sample holds other DNA sequences that translate to the same CDR3. The chain couples TRDV2 to TRDJ3, with D perhaps TRDD3 (5 bases). Germline V gene sequence: CDR1 GEAIGNYY, CDR2 EKD. This CDR3 spans 16 amino acids. The DNA of the CDR3 is TGCGCCTGTGACGCCAGACTATCCTGGGACACCCAACAGATGTTTTTC. Translation gives CACDARLSWDTQQMFF.

As for this clone: The protein TCRdb gives is from a much larger clone and does not agree with this DNA's translation at residue 15, likely a read error; the protein shown here comes from the DNA. The rearrangement links TRAV29/DV5 to TRDJ1; 9 nucleotides line up with TRDD3. CDR3 length: 17 residues. CDR1 is NSMFDY and CDR2 is ISSIKDK in the germline V gene. CDR3: CAASGWFTGDTTDKPIF. The DNA of the CDR3 is TGTGCAGCAAGCGGTTGGTTCACTGGGGATACGACCGATAAACCCATCTTT. Together with reference TRAV29/DV5 and TRDJ1, the CDR3 gives the full variable domain: DQQVKQNSPSLSVQEGRISILNCDYTNSMFDYFLWYKKYPAEGPTFLISISSIKDKNEDGRFTVFLNKSAKHLSLHIVPSQPGDSAVYFCAASGWFTGDTTDKPIFGKGTRVTVEP.

As concerns this clone: A read error likely explains why the TCRdb protein, taken from a much larger clone, differs from this DNA's translation at residue 10; the protein shown is translated from the DNA. This chain uses TRDV1 with TRDJ1; D not resolved. Germline CDR1 is TSWWSYY and CDR2 is QGS. V was trimmed by 0 bases and J by 1 base, leaving 21 bases between them. The CDR3 totals 19 residues. The CDR3 region has the DNA TGTGCTCTTGGGGAACTATACATTCCCCTGAGGGTAATCACCGATAAACTCATCTTT. Protein product: CALGELYIPLRVITDKLIF.

By proportion, this clone is medium-sized (0.01 to 0.1%). It is likely a read error: a sequence one base away is far more abundant. Other DNA sequences of this sample code for an identical CDR3. The CDR3 here is CACDRYEATGGYYRDTRQMFF. The CDR3 DNA reads as TGCGCCTGTGACCGGTATGAGGCCACTGGGGGATACTACCGGGACACCCGACAGATGTTTTTC. The V and J genes are TRDV2 and TRDJ3, with 12 bases matching TRDD3. Germline V gene data show CDR1 as GEAIGNYY and CDR2 as EKD. The CDR3 consists of 21 residues.

This clone turned up a few times. The chain uses TRDV2 and TRDJ1; 10 bases are shared with TRDD3. The trim removed 5 bases at V and 4 bases at J, leaving 15 bases unmatched. The length of the CDR3 is 17 residues. The germline gives CDR1 GEAIGNYY, CDR2 EKD. In nucleotides, the CDR3 is TGTGCCTGTGGCCCCTCAACGGGGGATACGCGGGGCGATAAACTCATCTTT. As protein: CACGPSTGDTRGDKLIF.

This clone appeared a few times. The chain joins TRDV1 to TRDJ1; 12 nucleotides agree with TRDD3. V was pared by 5 bases and J by 0 bases, with 13 bases of the junction left unmatched. CDR3 length: 19 residues. Germline CDR1 and CDR2: TSWWSYY and QGS. CDR3 loop: CALGPLVLGDTRYTDKLIF. For the CDR3, the DNA is TGTGCTCTTGGGCCCTTAGTACTGGGGGATACTCGGTACACCGATAAACTCATCTTT.

As regards this clone: This probably arose from a read error, given a far larger clone one base away. The sample carries other DNA sequences with the same CDR3. The gene calls are TRDV1 and TRDJ1; 8 nucleotides agree with TRDD3. The germline V gene has CDR1 TSWWSYY and CDR2 QGS. CDR3 length: 15 residues. The CDR3 DNA follows: TGTGCCCTTGGGGAACTGGGGGTGAACACCGATAAACTCATCTTT. It translates to CALGELGVNTDKLIF.

This clone was seen more than once but under ten times. With only one base between it and a far larger clone, this is likely a read error. Other DNA variants within this sample encode the same CDR3. The chain couples TRDV1 to TRDJ1; TRDD3 might be the D (6 bases). This CDR3 spans 16 amino acids. Per the germline V gene, CDR1 is TSWWSYY and CDR2 is QGS. The CDR3 is CALGEWGAPYTDKLIF. The CDR3 DNA sequence: TGTGCCCTTGGGGAATGGGGGGCCCCATACACCGATAAACTCATCTTT.

This clone was seen only a few times. TCRdb shows a much larger clone's protein in place of this DNA's translation, and the two differ at residue 3, likely through a read error; the protein shown is translated from the DNA. Here the CDR3 DNA reads TGTGCTCCTGGGGAACTACGGAGATATGCTCGATTCCACACCGATAAACTCATCTTT. Protein: CAPGELRRYARFHTDKLIF. The genes are TRDV1 and TRDJ1, with a weak D call TRDD3 (6 bases). Germline loops: CDR1 TSWWSYY, CDR2 QGS. This CDR3 comprises 19 residues.

The rearrangement uses TRDV2 and TRDJ1, with 10 nucleotides matching TRDD3. CDR1 is GEAIGNYY and CDR2 is EKD in the germline V gene. The V segment lost 1 base and the J segment 1 base; nucleotides outside the gene matches: 5. This CDR3 has 16 residues. CDR3: CACDTLGDRGTDKLIF. The CDR3 nucleotides are TGTGCCTGTGACACTCTGGGGGATAGGGGCACCGATAAACTCATCTTT.

Of note for this clone: This is likely an artifact of a read error, given a far larger clone one base away. The genes are TRDV1 and TRDJ2; TRDD3 matches at 12 bases. The CDR3 consists of 25 residues. V lost 2 bases and J lost 3; bases outside the gene matches: 28. CDR1 and CDR2 from the germline V gene are TSWWSYY and QGS. CDR3 amino acids: CALGEKGRAFLQTILGDTMTAQLFF. The CDR3 region has the DNA TGTGCTCTTGGGGAAAAAGGACGGGCCTTCCTCCAAACCATACTGGGGGATACAATGACAGCACAACTCTTCTTT.

This clone was seen a few times. This probably arose from a read error, given a far larger clone one base away. In the same sample, other DNA sequences code for this CDR3. The chain carries TRDV1 and TRDJ1, with TRDD3 identical over 8 bases. Germline V gene lookup returns CDR1 TSWWSYY and CDR2 QGS. With 7 bases clipped from V and 0 bases from J, the junction kept 19 bases outside the gene matches. The CDR3 runs to 19 residues. The CDR3 DNA follows: TGTGCTCTTGTCGGGACCCCGGACTGGGGGTTCCGATACACCGATAAACTCATCTTT. Its protein product is CALVGTPDWGFRYTDKLIF.

This clone was found many times. A read error likely explains this, since a far larger clone differs by one base. This CDR3 reads CACDTPDPLLGDMRSSWDTRQMFF. The CDR3 DNA sequence: TGTGCCTGTGACACCCCTGATCCACTACTGGGGGATATGCGGAGCTCCTGGGACACCCGACAGATGTTTTTC. This sequence joins TRDV2 and TRDJ3, with 11 bases aligning to TRDD3. The CDR3 totals 24 residues. Losses at the gene ends were 0 bases for V and 0 bases for J; bases not matched to a gene: 18. CDR1 and CDR2 (germline): GEAIGNYY, EKD.

The V and J genes are TRDV2 and TRDJ1; 8 bases fit TRDD3. CDR1 GEAIGNYY and CDR2 EKD come from the germline V gene. The CDR3 is 14 residues long. V gave up 3 bases and J gave up 1 base; unmatched junction bases: 3. The CDR3 sequence: CACDVLGVTDKLIF. The DNA for the CDR3 is TGTGCCTGTGACGTACTGGGGGTCACCGATAAACTCATCTTT.